These 9 T cell receptor beta chains were sequenced from one sample in a study of identical twins. TCRdb re-called the 5' RACE reads with MiXCR, one entry per CDR3 protein. The repertoire has hundreds of thousands of distinct CDR3 sequences, 21% of them found once; the top ten carry around 4.4%. This sample was shared with a second study, whose subject was T cells expressing NK-cell markers.

The specimen sequenced was PBMCs. Receptor source: a woman aged 18-35 years in good health.

This clonotype came up many times. The V and J genes are TRBV29-1 and TRBJ1-5; 7 bases agree with TRBD1. Losses at the gene ends were 4 bases for V and 6 bases for J; bases not matched to a gene: 9. The CDR3 runs 14 residues. Germline CDR1 reads SQVTM; CDR2 reads ANQGSEA. CDR3 in amino acids: CSVAEATGLQPQHF. In DNA form, the CDR3 reads TGCAGCGTTGCAGAGGCGACAGGGCTTCAGCCCCAGCATTTT.

J is TRBJ2-2 and V is TRBV12-3 or TRBV12-4; 7 bases fit TRBD2. V lost 5 bases and J lost 2; bases outside the gene matches: 8. This CDR3 is built from 16 residues. CDR3 DNA sequence: TGTGCCAGCAGTCCAGATGGGGGGGGTAACACCGGGGAGCTGTTTTTT. Translated: CASSPDGGGNTGELFF.

This clonotype was seen more than once but under ten times. The CDR3 nucleotides read TGTGCCAGCAGTTTGACAGTCTTAGCTAACTATGGCTACACCTTC. Translation: CASSLTVLANYGYTF. The chain joins TRBV12-3 or TRBV12-4 to TRBJ1-2; tentative D call: TRBD1 (5 bases). CDR3 size: 15 residues. The V end was cut by 3 bases, the J end by 0 bases, with 11 bases between.

The rearrangement joins TRBV29-1 to TRBJ2-3; the D is unclear. V was clipped by 0 bases and J by 2 bases, with 9 bases between them. Germline V gene sequence: CDR1 SQVTM, CDR2 ANQGSEA. The CDR3 loop spans 14 amino acids. The CDR3 loop reads CSVEEGSLTDTQYF. The CDR3 DNA sequence: TGCAGCGTTGAAGAGGGTTCACTCACAGATACGCAGTATTTT.

The chain links TRBV7-8 to TRBJ2-5; D is possibly TRBD1 (5 bases). V was shortened by 0 bases and J by 5 bases, with 19 bases between the two germline ends. Germline values: CDR1 SGHVS, CDR2 FQNEAQ. The CDR3 runs to 17 residues. The CDR3: CASSLAKRFDSWETQYF. CDR3 sequence (DNA): TGTGCCAGCAGCTTAGCTAAACGATTCGACAGCTGGGAGACCCAGTACTTC. Drawing the rest from reference TRBV7-8 and TRBJ2-5, the complete variable domain is GAGVSQSPRYKVAKRGQDVALRCDPISGHVSLFWYQQALGQGPEFLTYFQNEAQLDKSGLPSDRFFAERPEGSVSTLKIQRTQQEDSAVYLCASSLAKRFDSWETQYFGPGTRLLVL.

This clonotype was found many times. V and J are TRBV11-2 and TRBJ2-7; 8 nucleotides line up with TRBD1. V shed 3 bases, J shed 0 bases, and the junction held 1 base outside the gene matches. The CDR3 has 14 residues. In germline, CDR1 is SGHAT, CDR2 FQNNGV. CDR3 amino acids: CASSLGQVSYEQYF. CDR3 nucleotides: TGTGCCAGCAGCTTGGGACAGGTCTCCTACGAGCAGTACTTC.

This clonotype was detected only a few times. The J gene is TRBJ2-1, the V gene TRBV5-1; D gene uncertain. CDR1 is SGHRS, CDR2 YFSETQ, per germline. CDR3 length: 16 residues. The V end lost 4 bases, the J end lost 0 bases, and 14 bases lay between the germline ends. The CDR3 nucleotides read TGCGCCAGCAGCGAAATTCTGCGGAGCTCCTACAATGAGCAGTTCTTC. This translates into CASSEILRSSYNEQFF. The full variable domain, in which reference TRBV5-1 and TRBJ2-1 provide the parts outside the CDR3, is KAGVTQTPRYLIKTRGQQVTLSCSPISGHRSVSWYQQTPGQGLQFLFEYFSETQRNKGNFPGRFSGRQFSNSRSEMNVSTLELGDSALYLCASSEILRSSYNEQFFGPGTRLTVL.

This clonotype was counted between two and nine times. Written as DNA, the CDR3 is TGTGCCAGCAGCCCGGGGACAGCCACTTCCAATGAGCAGTTCTTC. Its translation is CASSPGTATSNEQFF. The chain employs TRBV9 and TRBJ2-1; 7 nucleotides align to TRBD1. The CDR3 totals 15 residues. Germline V gene data show CDR1 as SGDLS and CDR2 as YYNGEE. Trimming cost V 4 bases and J 6 bases; bases outside gene matches: 10.

This clonotype was picked up a small number of times. This chain uses TRBV12-3 or TRBV12-4 with TRBJ1-1, with D maybe TRBD1 (6 bases). This CDR3 region has 13 residues. Trimming removed 7 bases from V and 8 bases from J, with 17 bases in between. In DNA, the CDR3 is TGTGCCAGCAATCTTAGGGAGGGGGTCGAAGCTTTCTTT. This sequence encodes CASNLREGVEAFF.